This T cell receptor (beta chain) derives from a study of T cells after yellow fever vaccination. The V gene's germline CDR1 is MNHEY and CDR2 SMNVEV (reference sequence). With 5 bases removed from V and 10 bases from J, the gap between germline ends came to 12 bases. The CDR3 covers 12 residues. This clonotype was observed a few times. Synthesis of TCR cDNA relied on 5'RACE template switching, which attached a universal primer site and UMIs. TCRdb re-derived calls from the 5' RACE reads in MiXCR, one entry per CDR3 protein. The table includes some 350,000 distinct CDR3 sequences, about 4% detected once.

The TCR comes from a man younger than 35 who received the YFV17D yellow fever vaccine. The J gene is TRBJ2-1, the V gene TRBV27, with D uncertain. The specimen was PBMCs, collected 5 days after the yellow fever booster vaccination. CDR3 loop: CASSNPGGEQFF. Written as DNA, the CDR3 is TGTGCCAGCAGTAACCCGGGCGGCGAGCAGTTCTTC.